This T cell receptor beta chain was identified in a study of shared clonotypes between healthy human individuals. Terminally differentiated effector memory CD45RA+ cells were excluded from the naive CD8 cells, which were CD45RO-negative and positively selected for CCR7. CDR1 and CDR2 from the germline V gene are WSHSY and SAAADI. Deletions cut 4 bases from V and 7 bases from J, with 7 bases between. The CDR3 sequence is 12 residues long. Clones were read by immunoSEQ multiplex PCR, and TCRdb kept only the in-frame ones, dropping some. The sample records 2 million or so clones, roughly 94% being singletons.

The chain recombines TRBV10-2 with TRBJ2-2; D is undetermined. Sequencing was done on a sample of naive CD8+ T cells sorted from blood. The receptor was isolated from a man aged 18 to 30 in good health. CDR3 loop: CASSGPGGELFF. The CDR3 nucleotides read TGCGCCAGCAGTGGACCGGGCGGGGAGCTGTTTTTT.